This paragraph reports one T cell receptor beta chain. The CDR3 consists of 13 residues. No DNA has been recorded. The germline CDR1 and CDR2 sequences are SGHTA and FQGNSA. This specimen comes from a study of synovial regulatory T cells in juvenile arthritis. Synovial fluid was collected with matched peripheral blood from each patient with active arthritis. Synovial and blood Treg cells had comparable FOXP3 TSDR demethylation. The assay was immunoSEQ multiplex PCR, and TCRdb's table has in-frame clones only and misses some. The clone table shows roughly 2,800 clones, with the ten largest holding approximately 10%.

The sample taken for sequencing was Treg cells from the synovium. This clonotype originated in a donor aged 2-35 years with juvenile idiopathic arthritis. This rearrangement joins TRBV7-2 to TRBJ2-1; checking the TCRdb D call of TRBD2 is not possible without DNA. CDR3 sequence: CASAGPGYNEQFF.